One and the same sample provided the 9 T cell receptor beta chains below, sequenced in a study of cytomegalovirus exposure and HLA in healthy donors. TCRdb keeps only in-frame clones here, not all; method: immunoSEQ multiplex PCR. The sample carries some 310,000 clones, roughly 86% recorded once. Sequencing was performed on PBMCs. The receptor source for this set is a man aged 25-45 years in good health and CMV-seronegative.

The rearrangement links TRBV5-4 to TRBJ2-5; 7 positions match TRBD1. The length of the CDR3 is 15 residues. CDR1 SGHNT and CDR2 YYREEE come from the germline V gene (reference sequence). Trimming removed 2 bases from V and 1 base from J; junction bases left unmatched: 5. The CDR3 loop reads CASSFGSGGQETQYF. Written as DNA, the CDR3 is TGTGCCAGCAGCTTTGGCTCAGGGGGCCAAGAGACCCAGTACTTC.

The genes are TRBV19 and TRBJ1-3, with TRBD1 matching 7 bases. Looked up from germline, CDR1 is LNHDA and CDR2 is SQIVND (reference sequence). This CDR3 spans 15 amino acids. Trimming at V came to 9 bases and at J to 4 bases, leaving 12 bases not matched to a gene. CDR3 sequence (DNA): TGTGCCAGCCGGTCACAGGGGAGAAAGGGAAACACCATATATTTT. This codes for CASRSQGRKGNTIYF.

V and J are TRBV5-6 and TRBJ2-3; TRBD2 matches 7 bases. The CDR3 sequence is 15 residues long. Germline V gene lookup returns CDR1 SGHDT and CDR2 YYEEEE. Trimming cost V 4 bases and J 0 bases; bases outside gene matches: 5. CDR3 in DNA: TGTGCCAGCAGCAAAGGGACTATCAGCACAGATACGCAGTATTTT. Encoded protein: CASSKGTISTDTQYF.

J is TRBJ2-2 and V is TRBV19; TRBD2 might be the D (6 bases). The CDR3 totals 12 residues. Trimming stripped 1 base from V and 13 bases from J, with 10 bases between. Germline values: CDR1 LNHDA, CDR2 SQIVND (reference sequence). This CDR3 reads CASSIVGGRLFF. The CDR3 DNA reads as TGTGCCAGTAGTATAGTCGGAGGGAGGCTGTTTTTT.

The rearrangement uses TRBV29-1 and TRBJ2-1; the match to TRBD2 covers 13 bases. With 7 bases clipped from V and 10 bases from J, the junction kept 10 bases outside the gene matches. Germline V CDR1 and CDR2: SQVTM, ANQGSEA. This CDR3 is 14 amino acids long. CDR3 nucleotide sequence: TGCAGCGCGACAACTAGCGGGGGGGCCAGGGAGCAGTTCTTC. Translating it yields CSATTSGGAREQFF.

The chain couples TRBV27 to TRBJ1-2; D remains ambiguous. The CDR3 covers 14 residues. V shed 3 bases and J shed 7 bases, with 15 bases lying between them. Germline V lookup: CDR1 MNHEY, CDR2 SMNVEV (reference sequence). The CDR3 DNA is TGTGCCAGCAGTTTGGCCCGGGGAACGGCTGGCTACACCTTC. It is translated as CASSLARGTAGYTF.

This chain uses TRBV9 with TRBJ2-6, with D tentatively TRBD2 (5 bases). The V end lost 3 bases, the J end lost 4 bases, and 11 bases lay between the germline ends. This CDR3 spans 15 amino acids. Germline V gene lookup returns CDR1 SGDLS and CDR2 YYNGEE. The CDR3 loop is CASSAGESGANVLTF. The CDR3 nucleotides read TGTGCCAGCAGCGCTGGGGAGTCGGGGGCCAACGTCCTGACTTTC.

The sample holds one count of this clone. This CDR3 is CASTGGNSNQPQHF. The CDR3 nucleotides are TGTGCCAGCACGGGGGGGAATAGCAATCAGCCCCAGCATTTT. The genes are TRBV6-1 and TRBJ1-5, with TRBD1 as a possible D gene (5 bases). Trimming took 7 bases from V and 0 from J, leaving 10 bases between them. CDR1 and CDR2 from the germline V gene are MNHNS and SASEGT. CDR3 length: 14 amino acids.

The rearrangement joins TRBV14 to TRBJ2-3; the match to TRBD2 covers 11 bases. V trimming: 3 bases; J trimming: 6 bases; junction bases outside the gene matches: 8. This CDR3 region has 16 residues. Germline V CDR1 and CDR2: SGHDN, FVKESK. The CDR3 DNA is TGTGCCAGCAGCCAGAGGCCTAGCGGGGGGAGGGATACGCAGTATTTT. Encoded protein: CASSQRPSGGRDTQYF.